The TCR beta chain under discussion was sequenced for a study of tumor-infiltrating lymphocytes in localized non-small cell lung cancer. The protocol was immunoSEQ multiplex PCR, while the TCRdb copy is restricted to in-frame clones and leaves out a portion. The data contain about 18,000 clones, more than 60% of them singletons. V gave up 0 bases and J gave up 7 bases, with 13 bases separating them. Germline-derived CDR1 and CDR2 are MNHNY and SVGAGI (reference sequence). This CDR3 is 15 amino acids long. This chain links TRBV6-6 with TRBJ1-5; TRBD1 might be the D (5 bases). The receptor's source is a human donor with non-small cell lung cancer. Sequenced: lung tumor tissue. As DNA, the CDR3 is TGTGCCAGCAGTTACTCCTCAGGGCAAGGGCAGCCCCAGCATTTT. It is translated as CASSYSSGQGQPQHF.